The 14 T cell receptor beta chains given below trace back to one sample, sequenced in a study of blood T cells in healthy people across ages. A second PCR, run for about 7 to 11 cycles, used a sample-barcoded 5' primer plus a J-beta primer mix. One entry per CDR3 protein, called by TCRdb with MiXCR from the 5' RACE reads. The sample has about 640,000 distinct CDR3 sequences; roughly 30% are singletons. Sample: blood. Receptors originate from an elderly woman in good health.

The rearrangement links TRBV7-3 to TRBJ2-1; no definite D call. Germline V gives CDR1 SGHTA, CDR2 FQGTGA. This CDR3 has 16 amino acids. The germline V and J ends were trimmed by 2 bases and 5 bases, with 16 bases remaining between them. The CDR3 loop reads CASSLPGGWGNNEQFF. The CDR3 nucleotides are TGTGCCAGCAGCTTACCAGGCGGATGGGGAAACAATGAGCAGTTCTTC. Full variable domain (outside the CDR3, taken from reference TRBV7-3 and TRBJ2-1): GAGVSQTPSNKVTEKGKYVELRCDPISGHTALYWYRQSLGQGPEFLIYFQGTGAADDSGLPNDRFFAVRPEGSVSTLKIQRTERGDSAVYLCASSLPGGWGNNEQFFGPGTRLTVL.

The table lists this clonotype with many counts. This chain joins TRBV10-3 and TRBJ2-2; D unresolved. This CDR3 region has 14 residues. Trimming removed 3 bases from V and 4 bases from J, with 9 bases in between. Germline values: CDR1 ENHRY, CDR2 SYGVKD. Here the CDR3 DNA reads TGTGCCATCAGTGAAGCACAGACCACCGGGGAGCTGTTTTTT. Its protein product is CAISEAQTTGELFF.

CDR3 sequence reads: CASSPVQGGGGYTF. CDR3 coding DNA: TGTGCCAGCAGTCCAGTACAGGGAGGAGGAGGCTACACCTTC. This chain links TRBV12-3 or TRBV12-4 with TRBJ1-2; tentatively, D is TRBD1 (6 bases). CDR3 length: 14 amino acids. The ends were cut back, 5 bases at V and 8 bases at J, with 18 bases in the middle.

The chain carries TRBV25-1 and TRBJ1-6, with 8 bases identical to TRBD1. The CDR3 sequence is 15 residues long. The junction had 3 bases not matched to a gene; V was cut back by 5 bases and J by 3 bases. CDR1 is MGHDK and CDR2 is SYGVNS in the germline V gene. The CDR3 here is CASSHGTGYNSPLHF. The DNA for the CDR3 is TGTGCCAGCAGTCACGGGACAGGCTATAATTCACCCCTCCACTTT.

The rearrangement links TRBV5-6 to TRBJ1-1, with 8 bases that match TRBD1. The CDR3 is 16 residues long. V was clipped by 0 bases and J by 1 base; unmatched bases: 5. Germline CDR1 SGHDT, CDR2 YYEEEE. Written as DNA, the CDR3 is TGTGCCAGCAGCTTGGCCCATGGACAGGGGAACACTGAAGCTTTCTTT. Translation gives CASSLAHGQGNTEAFF.

This clonotype was seen ten or more times. At one boundary the junction diverges from the germline segment, which might be a read error. The V and J genes are TRBV5-1 and TRBJ2-1, with no clear D. The CDR3 covers 14 residues. Germline V gene lookup returns CDR1 SGHRS and CDR2 YFSETQ. The CDR3 reads CASGFSTTYNEQFF. CDR3 DNA sequence: TGCGCCAGCGGCTTCAGTACAACCTACAATGAGCAGTTCTTC. Filled out from reference TRBV5-1 and TRBJ2-1, the complete variable domain reads KAGVTQTPRYLIKTRGQQVTLSCSPISGHRSVSWYQQTPGQGLQFLFEYFSETQRNKGNFPGRFSGRQFSNSRSEMNVSTLELGDSALYLCASGFSTTYNEQFFGPGTRLTVL.

The chain recombines TRBV20-1 with TRBJ1-6; the match to TRBD1 covers 9 bases. The CDR3 has 14 amino acids. The V gene's germline CDR1 is DFQATT and CDR2 SNEGSKA (reference sequence). V lost 6 bases, J lost 8 bases, and 8 bases stayed unmatched. CDR3: CSAPTDRGYSPLHF. The DNA for the CDR3 is TGCAGTGCCCCTACCGACAGGGGGTATTCACCCCTCCACTTT.

The rearrangement links TRBV20-1 to TRBJ2-7; 9 bases are shared with TRBD2. V shed 0 bases, J shed 6 bases, and the junction held 9 bases outside the gene matches. Germline V lookup: CDR1 DFQATT, CDR2 SNEGSKA (reference sequence). This CDR3 has 15 amino acids. CDR3 nucleotides: TGCAGTGCTAGAGATTTACTAGCGGGTCAGGCCGAGCAGTACTTC. Amino acids: CSARDLLAGQAEQYF.

This clonotype has just a few counts. This may arise from a read error, as a much more abundant clone is one base away. The chain joins TRBV7-2 to TRBJ2-3; D not resolved. Germline CDR1 SGHTA, CDR2 FQGNSA. V lost 4 bases and J lost 13, with 15 bases in between. The CDR3 totals 12 residues. CDR3 sequence reads: CASSSGVRAKYF. The CDR3 DNA sequence: TGTGCCAGCAGCTCAGGAGTTAGGGCGAAGTATTTT.

This clonotype was picked up a small number of times. This could be a read error, since a much larger clone is one nucleotide away. The V call is TRBV25-1, the J call TRBJ2-5, with D perhaps TRBD2 (5 bases). The germline gives CDR1 MGHDK, CDR2 SYGVNS. This CDR3 spans 14 amino acids. V was clipped by 7 bases and J by 11 bases, with 23 bases between them. CDR3 bases: TGTGCCAGCACCCCGCTATACGCCGGGAATGAGCAGTACTTC. It encodes CASTPLYAGNEQYF.

This sequence joins TRBV6-1 and TRBJ1-1; TRBD1 is a possible D gene (6 bases). Trimming stripped 2 bases from V and 9 bases from J, with 7 bases between. This CDR3 has 11 residues. The germline V gene encodes CDR1 MNHNS and CDR2 SASEGT. The CDR3 protein is CASSEQGKAFF. The CDR3 DNA sequence: TGTGCCAGCAGTGAACAGGGGAAAGCTTTCTTT.

On this clonotype itself: With a much larger clone just one base away, this may be a read error. J is TRBJ2-1 and V is TRBV7-2; D is possibly TRBD2 (5 bases). With 4 bases removed from V and 10 bases from J, the gap between germline ends came to 23 bases. The CDR3 spans 16 residues. Germline V gene lookup returns CDR1 SGHTA and CDR2 FQGNSA. CDR3 sequence reads: CASSYGLGFPGYEQFF. CDR3 nucleotides: TGTGCCAGCAGCTATGGGTTAGGGTTCCCGGGGTACGAGCAGTTCTTC.

This clonotype was seen repeatedly, ten times or more. The chain recombines TRBV12-3 or TRBV12-4 with TRBJ2-3; TRBD1 aligns across 9 bases. The length of the CDR3 is 15 residues. V was pared by 2 bases and J by 5 bases, with 5 bases of the junction left unmatched. CDR3 sequence (DNA): TGTGCCAGCAGTTTAACCGGGACAGGGAGAGATACGCAGTATTTT. This encodes CASSLTGTGRDTQYF.

Only a few counts were recorded for this clonotype. This chain joins TRBV30 and TRBJ2-5; 10 nucleotides line up with TRBD2. With 0 bases clipped from V and 11 bases from J, the junction kept 12 bases outside the gene matches. Germline V gene sequence: CDR1 GTSNPN, CDR2 SVGIG (reference sequence). The CDR3 totals 15 residues. CDR3 amino acids: CAWSVSGGANGEQYF. As DNA, the CDR3 is TGTGCCTGGAGTGTAAGCGGGGGGGCTAACGGTGAGCAGTACTTC.